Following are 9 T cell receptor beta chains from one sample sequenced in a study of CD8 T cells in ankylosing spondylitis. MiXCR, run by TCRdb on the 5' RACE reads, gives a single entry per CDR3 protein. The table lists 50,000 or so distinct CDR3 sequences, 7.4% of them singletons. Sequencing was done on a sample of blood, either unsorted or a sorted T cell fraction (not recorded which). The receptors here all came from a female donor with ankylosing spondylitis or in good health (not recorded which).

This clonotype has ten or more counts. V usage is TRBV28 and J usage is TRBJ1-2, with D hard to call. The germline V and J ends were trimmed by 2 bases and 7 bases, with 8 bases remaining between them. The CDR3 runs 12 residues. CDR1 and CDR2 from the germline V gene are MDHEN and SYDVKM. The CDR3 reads CASSLKTAGYTF. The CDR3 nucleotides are TGTGCCAGCAGTTTAAAAACTGCTGGCTACACCTTC.

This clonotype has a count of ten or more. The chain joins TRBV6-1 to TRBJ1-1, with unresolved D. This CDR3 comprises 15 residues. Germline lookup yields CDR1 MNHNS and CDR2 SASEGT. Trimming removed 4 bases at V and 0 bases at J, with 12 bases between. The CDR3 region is CASSVSRYMNTEAFF. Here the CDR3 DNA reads TGTGCCAGCAGTGTCTCTCGGTACATGAACACTGAAGCTTTCTTT.

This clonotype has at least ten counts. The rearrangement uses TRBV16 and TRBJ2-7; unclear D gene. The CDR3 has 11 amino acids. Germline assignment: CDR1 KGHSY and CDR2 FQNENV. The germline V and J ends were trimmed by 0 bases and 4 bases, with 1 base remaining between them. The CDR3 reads CASSQSYEQYF. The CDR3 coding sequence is TGTGCCAGCAGCCAATCATACGAGCAGTACTTC.

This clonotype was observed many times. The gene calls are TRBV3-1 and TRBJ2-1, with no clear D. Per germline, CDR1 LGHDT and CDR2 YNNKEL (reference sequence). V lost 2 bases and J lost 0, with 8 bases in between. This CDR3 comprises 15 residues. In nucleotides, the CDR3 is TGTGCCAGCAGCCAAACGGAGAGCTCCTACAATGAGCAGTTCTTC. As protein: CASSQTESSYNEQFF.

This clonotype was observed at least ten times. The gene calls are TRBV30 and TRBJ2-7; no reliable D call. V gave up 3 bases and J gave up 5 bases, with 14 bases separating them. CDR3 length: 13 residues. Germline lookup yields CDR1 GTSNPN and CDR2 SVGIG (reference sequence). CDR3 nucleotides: TGTGCCTGGAGCCCCCACCCTCTAGACGAGCAGTACTTC. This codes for CAWSPHPLDEQYF.

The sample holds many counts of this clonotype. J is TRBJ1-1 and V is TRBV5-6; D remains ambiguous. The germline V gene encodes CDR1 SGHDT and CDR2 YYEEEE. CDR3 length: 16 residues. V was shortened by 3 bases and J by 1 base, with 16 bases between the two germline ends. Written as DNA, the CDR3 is TGTGCCAGCAGCTACCTCCTACACAGCCCGAACACTGAAGCTTTCTTT. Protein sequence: CASSYLLHSPNTEAFF.

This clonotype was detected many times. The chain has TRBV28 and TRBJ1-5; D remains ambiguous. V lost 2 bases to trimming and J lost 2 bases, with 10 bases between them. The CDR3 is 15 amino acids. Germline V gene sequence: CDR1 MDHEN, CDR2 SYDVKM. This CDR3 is CASSLRGNGNQPQHF. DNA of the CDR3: TGTGCCAGCAGTTTAAGAGGGAACGGCAATCAGCCCCAGCATTTT. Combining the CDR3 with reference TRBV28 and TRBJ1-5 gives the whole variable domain DVKVTQSSRYLVKRTGEKVFLECVQDMDHENMFWYRQDPGLGLRLIYFSYDVKMKEKGDIPEGYSVSREKKERFSLILESASTNQTSMYLCASSLRGNGNQPQHFGDGTRLSIL.

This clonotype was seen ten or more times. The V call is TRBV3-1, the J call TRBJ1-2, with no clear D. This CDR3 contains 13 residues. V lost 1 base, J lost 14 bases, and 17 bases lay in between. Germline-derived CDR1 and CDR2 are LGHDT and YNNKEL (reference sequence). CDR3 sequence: CASSQVGLRVCTF. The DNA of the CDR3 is TGTGCCAGCAGCCAAGTTGGCCTACGGGTTTGTACCTTC.

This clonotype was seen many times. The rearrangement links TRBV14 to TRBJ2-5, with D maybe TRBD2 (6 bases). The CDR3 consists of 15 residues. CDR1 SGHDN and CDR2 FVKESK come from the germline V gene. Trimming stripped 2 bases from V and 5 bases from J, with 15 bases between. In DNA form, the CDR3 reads TGTGCCAGCAGCCAAACGGAGGGCTCCTTGGAGACCCAGTACTTC. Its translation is CASSQTEGSLETQYF.